The rows below give T cell receptor beta chains drawn from one sample of a study of blood T cell repertoires in COVID-19. TCRdb's table, derived via immunoSEQ multiplex PCR, lists solely in-frame clones and lacks some. The repertoire includes some 170,000 clones, 87% of them detected once, and around 1.6% sits in the top ten. Material: peripheral blood. The source of these receptors is a woman between 45 and 60 years old with acute or convalescent COVID-19. The CDR3 runs from the conserved cysteine through the conserved F or W. Fields, in order: D gene, clone size, V gene, J gene, CDR3 DNA, CDR3 protein. A D gene is named only where the DNA matches it firmly. Clone size is given for some rows only: seen once, a few or many times, or a class if the clone is expanded.

D gene: NA; clone size: NA; V gene: TRBV11-2; J gene: TRBJ1-1; CDR3 DNA: TGTGCCAGCAGCTTATTTGGCAGTGAGAACACTGAAGCTTTCTTT; CDR3 protein: CASSLFGSENTEAFF
D gene: NA; clone size: NA; V gene: TRBV10-3; J gene: TRBJ1-4; CDR3 DNA: TGTGCCATCAGCCCCGACAGAGGTAGCGGAGAAAAACTGTTTTTT; CDR3 protein: CAISPDRGSGEKLFF
D gene: NA; clone size: once; V gene: TRBV4-1; J gene: TRBJ1-5; CDR3 DNA: TGCGCCAGCAGCCAAGTGAAAGGGGAGGGTCAGCCCCAGCATTTT; CDR3 protein: CASSQVKGEGQPQHF
D gene: TRBD2; clone size: NA; V gene: TRBV7-2; J gene: TRBJ2-1; CDR3 DNA: TGTGCCAGCAGCTCACTAGCGGGGGGGAGGAATGAGCAGTTCTTC; CDR3 protein: CASSSLAGGRNEQFF
D gene: TRBD2; clone size: NA; V gene: TRBV19; J gene: TRBJ2-3; CDR3 DNA: TGTGCCAGTAGTTCCTACGGACTAGCGGGACCTCCTACGCAGTATTTT; CDR3 protein: CASSSYGLAGPPTQYF
D gene: TRBD2; clone size: NA; V gene: TRBV3-1/TRBV3-2; J gene: TRBJ2-7; CDR3 DNA: TGTGCCAGCAGCCAAGTCGGGGGGGGGAGGAACGAGCAGTACTTC; CDR3 protein: CASSQVGGGRNEQYF
D gene: NA; clone size: NA; V gene: TRBV6-1; J gene: TRBJ1-3; CDR3 DNA: TGTGCCAGCAGTACACAGGGCTCTGGAAACACCATATATTTT; CDR3 protein: CASSTQGSGNTIYF
D gene: NA; clone size: NA; V gene: TRBV6-2/TRBV6-3; J gene: TRBJ1-2; CDR3 DNA: TGTGCCAGCAGTTACTCGAGCATTTATTACACCTTC; CDR3 protein: CASSYSSIYYTF
D gene: NA; clone size: NA; V gene: TRBV24-1; J gene: TRBJ2-3; CDR3 DNA: TGTGCCACCAGTGATTTTTGGGCAGGTACGCAGTATTTT; CDR3 protein: CATSDFWAGTQYF
D gene: NA; clone size: NA; V gene: TRBV7-2; J gene: TRBJ2-3; CDR3 DNA: TGTGCCAGCACCTTCCTCCGGGATACGCAGTATTTT; CDR3 protein: CASTFLRDTQYF
D gene: TRBD1; clone size: NA; V gene: TRBV11-3; J gene: TRBJ1-4; CDR3 DNA: TGTGCCAGCAGCTTAGCGGGACAGGGTAATGAAAAACTGTTTTTT; CDR3 protein: CASSLAGQGNEKLFF
D gene: TRBD1; clone size: NA; V gene: TRBV27; J gene: TRBJ1-1; CDR3 DNA: TGTGCCAGCAGTTCATGGAGGGGGCACGAAGCTTTCTTT; CDR3 protein: CASSSWRGHEAFF
D gene: NA; clone size: once; V gene: TRBV10-2; J gene: TRBJ2-5; CDR3 DNA: TGCGCCAGCAGTGACCCGGACTTCCAAGAGACCCAGTACTTC; CDR3 protein: CASSDPDFQETQYF
D gene: TRBD2; clone size: NA; V gene: TRBV6-2/TRBV6-3; J gene: TRBJ2-7; CDR3 DNA: TGTGCCAGCAGTAGCGGGATCTACGAGCAGTACTTC; CDR3 protein: CASSSGIYEQYF
D gene: NA; clone size: once; V gene: TRBV25-1; J gene: TRBJ1-2; CDR3 DNA: TGTGCCAGCAGTGAATTATACTATGGCTACACCTTC; CDR3 protein: CASSELYYGYTF
D gene: NA; clone size: NA; V gene: TRBV4-3; J gene: TRBJ1-6; CDR3 DNA: TGCGCCAGCAGCCAGACGGGGAGCTCCTATAATTCACCCCTCCACTTT; CDR3 protein: CASSQTGSSYNSPLHF
D gene: TRBD1; clone size: NA; V gene: TRBV6-6; J gene: TRBJ1-5; CDR3 DNA: TGTGCCAGCATGATACAGGGGCAGCCCCAGCATTTT; CDR3 protein: CASMIQGQPQHF
D gene: NA; clone size: NA; V gene: TRBV7-9; J gene: TRBJ2-7; CDR3 DNA: TGTGCCAGCAGCCCAAGGACAGCCGTAGACGAGCAGTACTTC; CDR3 protein: CASSPRTAVDEQYF
D gene: NA; clone size: NA; V gene: TRBV19; J gene: TRBJ2-2; CDR3 DNA: TGTGCCAGTAGACCTCTCTTGGGAGGGGGGGGCACCGGGGAGCTGTTTTTT; CDR3 protein: CASRPLLGGGGTGELFF
D gene: TRBD2; clone size: few; V gene: TRBV25-1; J gene: TRBJ2-3; CDR3 DNA: TGTGCCGGGGGGGACGATCGCACAGATACGCAGTATTTT; CDR3 protein: CAGGDDRTDTQYF
D gene: TRBD1; clone size: NA; V gene: TRBV6-6; J gene: TRBJ2-5; CDR3 DNA: TGTGCCAGCAGTTACTCGGGCGACAGGGGGCCGGAGACCCAGTACTTC; CDR3 protein: CASSYSGDRGPETQYF
D gene: TRBD1; clone size: NA; V gene: TRBV27; J gene: TRBJ1-2; CDR3 DNA: TGTGCCAGCAGTCCCTGGCCCGGGACAGGGGCCTATGGCTACACCTTC; CDR3 protein: CASSPWPGTGAYGYTF
D gene: TRBD2; clone size: NA; V gene: TRBV11-2; J gene: TRBJ2-7; CDR3 DNA: TGTGCCAGCAGCTTAGGGCTAGCGGGGGCGGACGAGCAGTACTTC; CDR3 protein: CASSLGLAGADEQYF
D gene: TRBD2; clone size: NA; V gene: TRBV7-7; J gene: TRBJ2-1; CDR3 DNA: TGTGCCAGCAGCTTAGGTCTAGCGGGAGGCCAGTTCTTC; CDR3 protein: CASSLGLAGGQFF
D gene: TRBD1; clone size: NA; V gene: TRBV30; J gene: TRBJ1-2; CDR3 DNA: TGTGCCTGGAGGTTGACAGGGTTCGGCTACACCTTC; CDR3 protein: CAWRLTGFGYTF
D gene: NA; clone size: NA; V gene: TRBV19; J gene: TRBJ1-4; CDR3 DNA: TGTGCCAGTAGTATGCCGCGGGGGAATAATGAAAAACTGTTTTTT; CDR3 protein: CASSMPRGNNEKLFF
D gene: NA; clone size: NA; V gene: TRBV24-1; J gene: TRBJ2-1; CDR3 DNA: TGTGCCACCAGTTCAGGGGCTAATATCAATGAGCAGTTCTTC; CDR3 protein: CATSSGANINEQFF
D gene: NA; clone size: NA; V gene: TRBV6-2/TRBV6-3; J gene: TRBJ1-2; CDR3 DNA: TGTGCCAGCAGCCGTCTCCAGGGCTATGGCTACACCTTC; CDR3 protein: CASSRLQGYGYTF